The rows below give T cell receptor beta chains drawn from one sample of a study of T cells in Graves' hyperthyroidism and ophthalmopathy. One entry per CDR3 protein results from TCRdb running MiXCR on the multiplex PCR reads. The sample has a few hundred thousand distinct CDR3 sequences; 20% to 25% are singletons. The sample taken for sequencing was blood. The receptors come from a woman aged 45-60 years with Graves' hyperthyroidism. Each CDR3 is given with its conserved first and last residue. Fields, in order: clone size, CDR3 length, J gene, D gene, V gene, CDR3 protein, CDR3 DNA. A D gene is named only where the DNA matches it firmly. Clone sizes are given selectively: once, few, many, or a class where the clone is expanded.

>NA|16|TRBJ2-7|TRBD1|TRBV6-1
CASRSFWDRRGSEQYF
TGTGCCAGCAGAAGTTTTTGGGACAGAAGGGGTAGCGAGCAGTACTTC
>NA|14|TRBJ2-7|NA|TRBV20-1
CSARRDTNSYEQYF
TGCAGTGCTAGGAGGGATACAAACAGTTACGAGCAGTACTTC
>few|14|TRBJ2-5|NA|TRBV5-1
CASSLRTSQETQYF
TGCGCCAGCAGCTTACGGACAAGCCAAGAGACCCAGTACTTC
>many|16|TRBJ1-6|NA|TRBV6-1
CASTSRAEGRGSPLHF
TGTGCCAGCACCTCCCGGGCCGAGGGCAGGGGCTCACCCCTCCACTTT
>few|14|TRBJ1-2|TRBD1|TRBV10-3
CAISEGGMLYGYTF
TGTGCCATCAGTGAAGGGGGCATGCTCTACGGCTACACCTTC
>many|17|TRBJ2-3|TRBD2|TRBV6-1
CASSYALASGSPDTQYF
TGTGCCAGCAGTTACGCCCTGGCTAGCGGGAGCCCAGATACGCAGTATTTT
>NA|20|TRBJ2-3|TRBD2|TRBV20-1
CSARETRASGSLIAADTQYF
TGCAGTGCTAGAGAGACGAGGGCTAGCGGGAGTCTGATCGCAGCAGATACGCAGTATTTT
>many|16|TRBJ2-3|NA|TRBV11-2
CASSWRVGALTDTQYF
TGTGCCAGCAGCTGGCGCGTGGGGGCCCTCACAGATACGCAGTATTTT
>few|13|TRBJ2-2|NA|TRBV19
CASSGGYTGELFF
TGTGCCAGTAGTGGGGGGTACACCGGGGAGCTGTTTTTT
>NA|15|TRBJ2-7|NA|TRBV5-4
CASSLIRAGFNEQYF
TGTGCCAGCAGCTTGATCCGGGCAGGTTTCAACGAGCAGTACTTC
>many|13|TRBJ2-7|NA|TRBV28
CASSPSDLREQYF
TGTGCCAGCAGTCCCTCGGATCTACGCGAGCAGTACTTC
>many|16|TRBJ2-3|TRBD2|TRBV5-6
CASSPLTSGNTDTQYF
TGTGCCAGCAGCCCCCTGACTAGCGGGAACACAGATACGCAGTATTTT
>NA|15|TRBJ2-3|NA|TRBV5-1
CASSSEGQGPDTQYF
TGCGCCAGCAGTTCGGAGGGCCAGGGACCAGATACGCAGTATTTT
>many|14|TRBJ1-1|NA|TRBV12-3/TRBV12-4
CASSLTGRSAEAFF
TGTGCCAGCAGTTTAACGGGGAGAAGCGCTGAAGCTTTCTTT
>few|14|TRBJ1-2|TRBD1|TRBV12-3/TRBV12-4
CASSRDRGKGGYTF
TGTGCCAGCAGCCGGGACAGGGGGAAGGGGGGCTACACCTTC
>many|15|TRBJ1-2|TRBD1|TRBV5-1
CASQREQGWPYGYTF
TGCGCCAGCCAGAGGGAACAGGGGTGGCCCTATGGCTACACCTTC
>NA|11|TRBJ2-7|NA|TRBV7-9
CASSAGNEQYF
TGTGCCAGCAGTGCAGGAAACGAGCAGTACTTC
>many|16|TRBJ2-3|NA|TRBV7-9
CASSRGRVISTHTQYF
TGTGCCAGCAGCCGAGGACGAGTAATATCTACACATACGCAGTATTTT
>NA|14|TRBJ2-7|TRBD1|TRBV11-1
CASSPDRASYEQYF
TGTGCCAGCAGCCCCGACAGGGCCTCCTACGAGCAGTACTTC
>NA|15|TRBJ1-3|NA|TRBV9
CASSKRGVFGNTIYF
TGTGCCAGCAGCAAGAGGGGGGTCTTCGGAAACACCATATATTTT
>many|18|TRBJ2-7|TRBD1|TRBV6-6
CASSYQRPTGTGTYEQYF
TGTGCCAGCAGTTACCAGAGGCCAACCGGGACAGGGACATACGAGCAGTACTTC
>NA|17|TRBJ1-3|NA|TRBV9
CASSETGSRFSGNTIYF
TGTGCCAGCAGCGAGACAGGTTCGCGGTTCTCTGGAAACACCATATATTTT
>many|11|TRBJ2-7|NA|TRBV11-2
CASSFGAMQYF
TGTGCCAGCAGCTTCGGGGCTATGCAGTACTTC
>many|16|TRBJ1-4|TRBD1|TRBV28
CASSSGQGTTNEKLFF
TGTGCCAGCAGTTCAGGACAGGGGACAACTAATGAAAAACTGTTTTTT
>NA|14|TRBJ1-4|TRBD1|TRBV20-1
CSARVGTGEEKLFF
TGCAGTGCTAGGGTTGGGACAGGGGAAGAAAAACTGTTTTTT